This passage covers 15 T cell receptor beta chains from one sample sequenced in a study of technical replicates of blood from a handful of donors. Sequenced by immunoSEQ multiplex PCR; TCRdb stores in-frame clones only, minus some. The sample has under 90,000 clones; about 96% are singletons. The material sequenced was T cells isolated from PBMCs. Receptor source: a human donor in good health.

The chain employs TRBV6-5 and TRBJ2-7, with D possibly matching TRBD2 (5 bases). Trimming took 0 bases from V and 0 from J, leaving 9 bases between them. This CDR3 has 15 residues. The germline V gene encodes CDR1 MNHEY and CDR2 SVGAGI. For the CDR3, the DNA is TGTGCCAGCAGTTACTCTAGCGATAGCTCCTACGAGCAGTACTTC. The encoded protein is CASSYSSDSSYEQYF.

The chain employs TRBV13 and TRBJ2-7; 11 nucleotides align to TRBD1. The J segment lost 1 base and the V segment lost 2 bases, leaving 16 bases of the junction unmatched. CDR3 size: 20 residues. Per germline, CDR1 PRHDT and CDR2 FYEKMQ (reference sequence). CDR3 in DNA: TGTGCCAGCAGCTTATCGGGTTGGGGGGACAGGGGGGTTCCTTCCTACGAGCAGTACTTC. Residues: CASSLSGWGDRGVPSYEQYF.

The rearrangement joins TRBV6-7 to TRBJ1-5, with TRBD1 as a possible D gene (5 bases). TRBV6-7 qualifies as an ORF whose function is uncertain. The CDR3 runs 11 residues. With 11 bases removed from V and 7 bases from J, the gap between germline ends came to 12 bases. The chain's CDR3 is CARGGSQPQHF. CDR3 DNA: TGTGCCCGGGGGGGGTCCCAGCCCCAGCATTTT.

The chain's CDR3 is CASSLVRGNNQPQHF. The CDR3, as DNA: TGTGCCAGCAGCCTTGTACGAGGGAACAATCAGCCCCAGCATTTT. V is TRBV11-2 and J is TRBJ1-5; D gene ambiguous. V gave up 5 bases and J gave up 3 bases, with 14 bases separating them. Per germline, CDR1 SGHAT and CDR2 FQNNGV. The CDR3 loop spans 15 amino acids. Using reference TRBV11-2 and TRBJ1-5 for the parts outside the CDR3, the full variable domain is EAGVAQSPRYKIIEKRQSVAFWCNPISGHATLYWYQQILGQGPKLLIQFQNNGVVDDSQLPKDRFSAERLKGVDSTLKIQPAKLEDSAVYLCASSLVRGNNQPQHFGDGTRLSIL.

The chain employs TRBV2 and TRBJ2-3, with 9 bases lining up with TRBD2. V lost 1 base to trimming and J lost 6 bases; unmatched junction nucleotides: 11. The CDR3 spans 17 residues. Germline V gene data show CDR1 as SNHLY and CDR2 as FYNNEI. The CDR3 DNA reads TGTGCCAGCAGTGAAGGTCGCCGACTAGCGGCGGGGGATACGCAGTATTTT. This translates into CASSEGRRLAAGDTQYF.

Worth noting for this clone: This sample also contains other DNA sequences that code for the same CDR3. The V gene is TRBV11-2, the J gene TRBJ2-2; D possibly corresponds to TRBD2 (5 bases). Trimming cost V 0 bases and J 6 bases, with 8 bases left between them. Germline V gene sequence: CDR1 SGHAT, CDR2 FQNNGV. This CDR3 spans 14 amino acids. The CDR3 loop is CASSLELAAGELFF. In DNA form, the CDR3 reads TGTGCCAGCAGCTTAGAGCTAGCTGCCGGGGAGCTGTTTTTT.

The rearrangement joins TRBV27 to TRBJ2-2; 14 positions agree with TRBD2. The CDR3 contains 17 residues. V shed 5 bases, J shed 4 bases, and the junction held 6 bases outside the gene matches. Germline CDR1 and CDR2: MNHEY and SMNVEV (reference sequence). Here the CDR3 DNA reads TGTGCCAGCAGTCCTAGGACTAGCGGGAGGTCCACCGGGGAGCTGTTTTTT. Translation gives CASSPRTSGRSTGELFF.

This CDR3 is CASKGVFQPQHF. In nucleotides, the CDR3 is TGTGCCAGCAAGGGGGTTTTTCAGCCCCAGCATTTT. The V call is TRBV2, the J call TRBJ1-5; D is possibly TRBD1 (6 bases). There are 12 residues in the CDR3. Germline assignment: CDR1 SNHLY and CDR2 FYNNEI. The V gene lost 7 bases and the J gene lost 6 bases, with 10 bases spanning the gap.

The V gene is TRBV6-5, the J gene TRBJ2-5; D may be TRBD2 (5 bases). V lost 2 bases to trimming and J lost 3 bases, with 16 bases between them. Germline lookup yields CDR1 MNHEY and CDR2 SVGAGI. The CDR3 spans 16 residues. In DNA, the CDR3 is TGTGCCAGCAGTTACACCTTGCGGGTAGGAGAAGAGACCCAGTACTTC. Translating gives CASSYTLRVGEETQYF.

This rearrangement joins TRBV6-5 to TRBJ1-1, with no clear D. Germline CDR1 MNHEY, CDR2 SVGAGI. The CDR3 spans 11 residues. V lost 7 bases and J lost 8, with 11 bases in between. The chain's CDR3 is CASNRNREAFF. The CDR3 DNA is TGTGCCAGCAATAGAAACCGGGAAGCTTTCTTT.

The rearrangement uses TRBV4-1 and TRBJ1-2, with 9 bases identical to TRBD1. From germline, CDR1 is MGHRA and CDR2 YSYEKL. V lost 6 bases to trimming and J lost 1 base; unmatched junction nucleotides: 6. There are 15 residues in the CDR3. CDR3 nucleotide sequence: TGCGCCAGCAGTCTCGACAGGGGGTATAACTATGGCTACACCTTC. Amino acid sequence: CASSLDRGYNYGYTF.

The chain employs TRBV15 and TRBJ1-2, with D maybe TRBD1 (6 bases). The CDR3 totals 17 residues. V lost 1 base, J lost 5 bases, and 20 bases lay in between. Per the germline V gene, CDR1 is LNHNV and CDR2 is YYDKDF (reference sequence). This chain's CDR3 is CATSRAGGPGGGYGYTF. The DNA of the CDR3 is TGTGCCACCAGCAGAGCTGGGGGGCCGGGGGGGGGATATGGCTACACCTTC. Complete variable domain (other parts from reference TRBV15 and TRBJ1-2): DAMVIQNPRYQVTQFGKPVTLSCSQTLNHNVMYWYQQKSSQAPKLLFHYYDKDFNNEADTPDNFQSRRPNTSFCFLDIRSPGLGDTAMYLCATSRAGGPGGGYGYTFGSGTRLTVV.

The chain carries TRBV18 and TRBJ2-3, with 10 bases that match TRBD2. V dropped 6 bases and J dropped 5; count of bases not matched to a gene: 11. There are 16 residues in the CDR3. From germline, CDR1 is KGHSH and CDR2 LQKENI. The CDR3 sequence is CASSPKAGGPGDTQYF. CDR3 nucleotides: TGTGCCAGCTCCCCCAAAGCGGGAGGGCCAGGAGATACGCAGTATTTT.

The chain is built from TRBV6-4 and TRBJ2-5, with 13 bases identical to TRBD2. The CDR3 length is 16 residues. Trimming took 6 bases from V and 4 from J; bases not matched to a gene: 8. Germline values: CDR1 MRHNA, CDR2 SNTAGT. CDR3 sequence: CASRRLAGGLRETQYF. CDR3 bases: TGTGCCAGCAGAAGACTAGCGGGAGGATTGAGAGAGACCCAGTACTTC.

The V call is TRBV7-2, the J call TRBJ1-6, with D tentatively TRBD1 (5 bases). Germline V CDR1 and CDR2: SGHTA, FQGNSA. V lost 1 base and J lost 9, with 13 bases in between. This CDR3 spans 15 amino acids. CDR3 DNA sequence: TGTGCCAGCAGCTTAGGGGGCCCCGCTGGTTCACCCCTCCACTTT. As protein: CASSLGGPAGSPLHF.